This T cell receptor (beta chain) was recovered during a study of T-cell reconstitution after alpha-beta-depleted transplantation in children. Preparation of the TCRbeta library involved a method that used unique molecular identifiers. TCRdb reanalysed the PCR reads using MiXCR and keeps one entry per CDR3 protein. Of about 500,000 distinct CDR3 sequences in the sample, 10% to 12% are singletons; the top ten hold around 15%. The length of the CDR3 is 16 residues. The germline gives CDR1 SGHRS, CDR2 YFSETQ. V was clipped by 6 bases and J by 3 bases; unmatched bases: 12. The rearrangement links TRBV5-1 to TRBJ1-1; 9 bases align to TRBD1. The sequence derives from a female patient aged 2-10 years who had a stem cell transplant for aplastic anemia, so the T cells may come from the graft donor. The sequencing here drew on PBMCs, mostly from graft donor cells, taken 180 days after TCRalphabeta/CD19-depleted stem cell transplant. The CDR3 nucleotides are TGCGCCAGCACTCCGGGACAGGGCTTATGGTACACTGAAGCTTTCTTT. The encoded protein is CASTPGQGLWYTEAFF. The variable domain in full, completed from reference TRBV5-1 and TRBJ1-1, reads KAGVTQTPRYLIKTRGQQVTLSCSPISGHRSVSWYQQTPGQGLQFLFEYFSETQRNKGNFPGRFSGRQFSNSRSEMNVSTLELGDSALYLCASTPGQGLWYTEAFFGQGTRLTVV.